The sequence of this T cell receptor beta chain was determined in a study of regulatory T cells in long-lasting Graves disease. This clonotype was detected ten times or more. Sample time point: persistent/refractory GD, antithyroid drugs over 5 years with positive TRAb. From PBMCs, RNA was extracted and then used to make the TCR library. Arm-PCR of CDR3 regions and iRepertoire HTBI primers were the basis on which TCR beta libraries were built. Each CDR3 protein is one row after TCRdb ran MiXCR on the multiplex PCR reads. The sample carries 600,000 to 850,000 distinct CDR3 sequences, about 30% recorded once. The specimen comprised peripheral blood mononuclear cells (PBMCs), sampled when the disease was refractory, from a patient treated with antithyroid drugs. The sequence was collected from a female donor with Graves disease.

The CDR3 nucleotides are TGTGCCAGCAGCCAAGGACAGGGGGCTAATGAAAAACTGTTTTTT. Its translation is CASSQGQGANEKLFF. The rearrangement joins TRBV28 to TRBJ1-4; 10 positions match TRBD1. The germline CDR1 and CDR2 sequences are MDHEN and SYDVKM. After removal of 6 bases from V and 3 bases from J, the junction contained 4 bases not matched to a gene. The CDR3 runs to 15 residues. The entire variable domain, with the rest obtained from reference TRBV28 and TRBJ1-4, is as follows: DVKVTQSSRYLVKRTGEKVFLECVQDMDHENMFWYRQDPGLGLRLIYFSYDVKMKEKGDIPEGYSVSREKKERFSLILESASTNQTSMYLCASSQGQGANEKLFFGSGTQLSVL.